The clone carrying this T cell receptor (beta chain) was observed many times. Its antigen is undetermined. Regarding treatment: skin biopsy from PPD injection site in Mantoux-positive individual. The library had UMIs added by 3' ligation of an oligonucleotide to TCR cDNA. The sample is drawn from a study of naive and memory T cell subsets. General observations from the study: Delayed type IV hypersensitivity infiltration was taken to explain higher tuberculin-site TCR counts.

The SP2 primer and nested alpha and beta constant region primers amplified ligated cDNA in four rounds. TCRdb independently ran MiXCR on the UMI-ligation and nested PCR reads; one entry per CDR3 protein. Of about 30,000 distinct CDR3 sequences listed, more than 6.5% are singletons. CDR1 SQVTM and CDR2 ANQGSEA come from the germline V gene. Trimming stripped 3 bases from V and 7 bases from J, with 10 bases between. This CDR3 is 11 amino acids long. The sequence was collected from an adult in good health. Material: skin, obtained from a tuberculin skin test site. This sequence joins TRBV29-1 and TRBJ2-7; unclear D gene. As DNA, the CDR3 is TGCAGCGTTGAGGTCGGTCGGGAGCAGTACTTC. Encoded protein: CSVEVGREQYF.